This T cell receptor beta chain emerged from a study of T cells after yellow fever vaccination. Study overall: The fractions with low cell numbers were processed using SMART-Seq v4 Ultra Low Input. Whole-study results and caveats: Primary-vaccination clones mostly resurfaced post-booster (about 95% CD4, approximately 90% CD8). Peak timing came faster in the weaker secondary response, day 5 versus 15. Across the CD4 and CD8 compartments, a small share of clonotypes was present in both.

TCRdb ran MiXCR on the 5' RACE reads and lists one entry per CDR3 protein. The sample includes 300,000 to 400,000 distinct CDR3 sequences, 3.5% to 4.5% of them seen just once. This clonotype was counted at least ten times. As yet, its antigen is unknown. From germline, CDR1 is SGHRS and CDR2 YFSETQ. J was trimmed by 4 bases and V by 2 bases; bases with no gene match: 4. This CDR3 is 14 amino acids long. This TCR was recovered from a man younger than 30 who received the YFV17D yellow fever vaccine. Material: PBMCs, obtained 5 days after the yellow fever booster vaccination. The chain couples TRBV5-1 to TRBJ2-3; 7 bases match TRBD2. The CDR3 DNA reads as TGCGCCAGCAGCTTTCGGGGGGACCCAGATACGCAGTATTTT. Translated: CASSFRGDPDTQYF.